This T cell receptor (beta chain) was documented in a study of T-cell reconstitution after alpha-beta-depleted transplantation in children. Preparation of the TCRbeta library used unique molecular identifiers. TCRdb reanalysed the PCR reads using MiXCR and keeps one entry per CDR3 protein. The repertoire holds about 640,000 distinct CDR3 sequences, 15% to 20% seen once, with around 0.96% in the top ten. From germline, CDR1 is DFQATT and CDR2 SNEGSKA (reference sequence). The CDR3 runs 16 residues. For this clonotype: It may be a read error: a sequence one base away is much more abundant.

This specimen consisted of PBMCs from the stem cell graft donor, obtained from the stem cell graft. The clonotype comes from a human donor who donated a stem cell graft to a child with acute myeloid leukemia. The chain couples TRBV20-1 to TRBJ2-3; 7 positions agree with TRBD2. This CDR3 reads CCARDKRLAIADTQYF. CDR3 coding DNA: TGCTGTGCTAGAGATAAGAGACTAGCCATCGCAGATACGCAGTATTTT.